The entry below gives a single T cell receptor (beta chain) sequence along with its context. These data are taken from a study of blood T cell repertoires in COVID-19. About the research overall: From T cells, B-cell-depleted T cells, or PBMCs came the material, which was cDNA or gDNA.

TCRdb's copy holds only in-frame clones and misses some; the assay was immunoSEQ multiplex PCR. This table holds 250,000 to 300,000 clones, 88% found once. The germline V gene encodes CDR1 MDHEN and CDR2 SYDVKM. CDR3 length equals 17 residues. V lost 3 bases and J lost 7; bases outside the gene matches: 9. The rearrangement joins TRBV28 to TRBJ2-7, with 16 bases fitting TRBD2. Sequencing used PBMCs or T cells enriched from blood (not recorded which). The receptor was isolated from a woman between 25 and 40 years old who had recovered from COVID-19. The CDR3 nucleotides read TGTGCCAGCAGTTTCCCCTCGGGACTAGCGGGGGGGCGGGAGCAGTACTTC. It yields the protein CASSFPSGLAGGREQYF.